One and the same sample provided the 24 T cell receptor beta chains below, sequenced in a study of blood T cell repertoires in COVID-19. Sequenced by immunoSEQ multiplex PCR; TCRdb stores in-frame clones only, minus some. The data contain hundreds of thousands of clones, roughly 84% of them singletons. Specimen: PBMCs or T cells enriched from blood (not recorded which). Source of these receptors: a woman between 18 and 29 years old who had been exposed to COVID-19.

J is TRBJ2-2 and V is TRBV6-1; perhaps TRBD1 as D (5 bases). V shed 2 bases and J shed 0 bases, with 19 bases lying between them. The CDR3 extends over 19 amino acids. CDR1 is MNHNS, CDR2 SASEGT, per germline. The CDR3 DNA reads as TGTGCCAGCAGTGAAAAATCCAGGGAATGGGCGACGAACACCGGGGAGCTGTTTTTT. Translating gives CASSEKSREWATNTGELFF.

The chain carries TRBV5-1 and TRBJ2-2; tentatively, D is TRBD1 (6 bases). Looked up from germline, CDR1 is SGHRS and CDR2 is YFSETQ. This CDR3 spans 15 amino acids. V lost 2 bases, J lost 3 bases, and 11 bases lay in between. The CDR3 DNA is TGCGCCAGCAGCTTCCAGGACAGACACACCGGGGAGCTGTTTTTT. Encoded protein: CASSFQDRHTGELFF.

This clone was seen a handful of times. Here the CDR3 DNA reads TGTGCCAGCAGCTTGGTCACAGGGGGTTCGCGCGGCTACACCTTC. Protein sequence: CASSLVTGGSRGYTF. The chain couples TRBV5-6 to TRBJ1-2; 8 bases fit TRBD1. Germline V lookup: CDR1 SGHDT, CDR2 YYEEEE. Germline trimming cut 0 bases from V and 8 bases from J; bases unmatched to any gene: 9. The CDR3 has 15 residues.

This rearrangement joins TRBV6-5 to TRBJ1-6; a weak D match, TRBD1 (6 bases). The germline CDR1 and CDR2 sequences are MNHEY and SVGAGI. V lost 2 bases, J lost 6 bases, and 8 bases lay in between. The CDR3 has 14 amino acids. CDR3 region: CASSYGGSNSPLHF. CDR3 sequence (DNA): TGTGCCAGCAGTTACGGGGGCAGTAATTCACCCCTCCACTTT.

This chain connects TRBV9 to TRBJ2-5, with a possible D match to TRBD1 (5 bases). Looked up from germline, CDR1 is SGDLS and CDR2 is YYNGEE. With 0 bases removed from V and 4 bases from J, the gap between germline ends came to 13 bases. This CDR3 is 15 amino acids long. The CDR3 sequence is CASSVDLGVRETQYF. The CDR3 DNA reads as TGTGCCAGCAGCGTAGATTTAGGGGTTAGAGAGACCCAGTACTTC.

The V gene is TRBV7-9, the J gene TRBJ2-7; D is perhaps TRBD1 (5 bases). The V end lost 5 bases, the J end lost 1 base, and 9 bases lay between the germline ends. CDR3 length equals 13 residues. Germline CDR1 is SEHNR and CDR2 is FQNEAQ (reference sequence). The DNA for the CDR3 is TGTGCCAGCAGCCCCCGACAGTCCTACGAGCAGTACTTC. It translates to CASSPRQSYEQYF.

V is TRBV30 and J is TRBJ1-4, with D perhaps TRBD1 (5 bases). With 6 bases removed from V and 0 bases from J, the gap between germline ends came to 8 bases. Germline V gene data show CDR1 as GTSNPN and CDR2 as SVGIG (reference sequence). This CDR3 comprises 13 residues. The CDR3 DNA sequence: TGTGCCTGTGACAGACCAACTAATGAAAAACTGTTTTTT. It is translated as CACDRPTNEKLFF. Drawing the rest from reference TRBV30 and TRBJ1-4, the complete variable domain is SQTIHQWPATLVQPVGSPLSLECTVEGTSNPNLYWYRQAAGRGLQLLFYSVGIGQISSEVPQNLSASRPQDRQFILSSKKLLLSDSGFYLCACDRPTNEKLFFGSGTQLSVL.

The chain combines TRBV4-1 with TRBJ2-7, with D perhaps matching TRBD2 (6 bases). This CDR3 has 15 residues. Germline-derived CDR1 and CDR2 are MGHRA and YSYEKL. V was cut by 4 bases and J by 2 bases, with 15 bases left in between. CDR3 amino acids: CASSLRDSQTYEQYF. In DNA, the CDR3 is TGCGCCAGCAGCCTCCGGGACTCCCAGACCTACGAGCAGTACTTC.

In DNA, the CDR3 is TGTGCCAGTAGGCTGGACAGGGTAAATTCACCCCTCCACTTT. Its translation is CASRLDRVNSPLHF. V usage is TRBV19 and J usage is TRBJ1-6, with 8 nucleotides matching TRBD1. After removal of 6 bases from V and 7 bases from J, the junction contained 5 bases not matched to a gene. The CDR3 is 14 amino acids. The germline V gene encodes CDR1 LNHDA and CDR2 SQIVND (reference sequence).

V usage is TRBV2 and J usage is TRBJ1-2, with 9 nucleotides matching TRBD1. The CDR3 is made up of 15 amino acids. Germline CDR1 is SNHLY and CDR2 is FYNNEI. Germline trimming cut 3 bases from V and 5 bases from J; bases unmatched to any gene: 7. DNA of the CDR3: TGTGCCAGCAGTGAGTTACAGGGGGCGAAGTATGGCTACACCTTC. It codes for CASSELQGAKYGYTF. Full variable domain (outside the CDR3, taken from reference TRBV2 and TRBJ1-2): EPEVTQTPSHQVTQMGQEVILRCVPISNHLYFYWYRQILGQKVEFLVSFYNNEISEKSEIFDDQFSVERPDGSNFTLKIRSTKLEDSAMYFCASSELQGAKYGYTFGSGTRLTVV.

The chain uses TRBV13 and TRBJ2-1, with 9 bases that match TRBD2. The V and J ends lost 3 bases and 4 bases, in that order; junction bases with no gene match: 7. The CDR3 totals 16 residues. Per the germline V gene, CDR1 is PRHDT and CDR2 is FYEKMQ (reference sequence). CDR3 in amino acids: CASSLAGGYSYNEQFF. The CDR3 DNA sequence: TGTGCCAGCAGCTTGGCGGGAGGGTACAGTTACAATGAGCAGTTCTTC.

This clone was detected once. The same CDR3 also results from other DNA sequences found in this sample. The chain combines TRBV29-1 with TRBJ1-1; the match to TRBD1 covers 9 bases. Germline CDR1 SQVTM, CDR2 ANQGSEA. The CDR3 loop spans 13 amino acids. V lost 6 bases to trimming and J lost 3 bases; unmatched junction nucleotides: 5. CDR3 nucleotides: TGCAGCGTGGCGGGACAGGGATACACTGAAGCTTTCTTT. Amino acid sequence: CSVAGQGYTEAFF.

This sequence joins TRBV5-6 and TRBJ2-2; no clear D. V shed 0 bases and J shed 6 bases, with 12 bases lying between them. Germline CDR1 and CDR2: SGHDT and YYEEEE. The CDR3 is 15 amino acids. CDR3 bases: TGTGCCAGCAGCTTGGCAGGATGGCTGGCCGGGGAGCTGTTTTTT. Translated, it gives CASSLAGWLAGELFF.

The chain combines TRBV5-1 with TRBJ2-7, with D possibly matching TRBD1 (5 bases). Trimming pared 0 bases from V and 2 bases from J, leaving 12 bases between. The CDR3 is made up of 15 amino acids. Germline V gene data show CDR1 as SGHRS and CDR2 as YFSETQ. Here the CDR3 DNA reads TGCGCCAGCAGCTTGGCATCAGGGTACCCCTACGAGCAGTACTTC. The encoded protein is CASSLASGYPYEQYF. The full variable domain, with the rest looked up from reference TRBV5-1 and TRBJ2-7, is KAGVTQTPRYLIKTRGQQVTLSCSPISGHRSVSWYQQTPGQGLQFLFEYFSETQRNKGNFPGRFSGRQFSNSRSEMNVSTLELGDSALYLCASSLASGYPYEQYFGPGTRLTVT.

The rearrangement links TRBV7-2 to TRBJ2-3; TRBD2 aligns across 7 bases. V lost 6 bases to trimming and J lost 0 bases; unmatched junction nucleotides: 6. This CDR3 has 15 amino acids. CDR1 is SGHTA, CDR2 FQGNSA, per germline. CDR3 residues: CASSSSGGSTDTQYF. Written as DNA, the CDR3 is TGTGCCAGCAGTTCTAGCGGAGGGAGCACAGATACGCAGTATTTT. The full variable domain, its missing parts supplied by reference TRBV7-2 and TRBJ2-3, is GAGVSQSPSNKVTEKGKDVELRCDPISGHTALYWYRQSLGQGLEFLIYFQGNSAPDKSGLPSDRFSAERTGGSVSTLTIQRTQQEDSAVYLCASSSSGGSTDTQYFGPGTRLTVL.

V usage is TRBV10-2 and J usage is TRBJ2-3; 9 bases map to TRBD2. The CDR3 is made up of 18 amino acids. V lost 7 bases and J lost 4; bases outside the gene matches: 18. Germline CDR1 is WSHSY and CDR2 is SAAADI. The CDR3 DNA reads as TGCGCCAGCACCCCAGGGGAGCTAGCGGGAAGGGGACCAGATACGCAGTATTTT. Amino acid sequence: CASTPGELAGRGPDTQYF.

The chain employs TRBV5-4 and TRBJ1-2; D not certain. Germline V gene data show CDR1 as SGHNT and CDR2 as YYREEE (reference sequence). The CDR3 contains 14 residues. Trimming removed 5 bases at V and 0 bases at J, with 11 bases between. The DNA for the CDR3 is TGTGCCAGCAGTCCGCAGGCGACTAACTATGGCTACACCTTC. It is translated as CASSPQATNYGYTF.

The chain has TRBV18 and TRBJ2-1; D uncertain. This CDR3 contains 14 residues. V shed 0 bases and J shed 8 bases, with 11 bases lying between them. Germline CDR1 KGHSH, CDR2 LQKENI. CDR3 nucleotides: TGTGCCAGCTCACCACCGGTAGTGAGCCATGAGCAGTTCTTC. Translating it yields CASSPPVVSHEQFF.

This clone has just one count. This chain joins TRBV7-2 and TRBJ1-5; D is ambiguous. Germline assignment: CDR1 SGHTA and CDR2 FQGNSA. CDR3 length: 15 amino acids. The V gene lost 2 bases and the J gene lost 1 base, with 9 bases spanning the gap. The chain's CDR3 is CASSLYKESNQPQHF. The CDR3 DNA reads TGTGCCAGCAGCTTATATAAGGAGAGCAATCAGCCCCAGCATTTT.

This sequence joins TRBV10-3 and TRBJ2-1, with 15 nucleotides matching TRBD2. V dropped 2 bases and J dropped 4; count of bases not matched to a gene: 0. This CDR3 is 16 amino acids long. Germline V CDR1 and CDR2: ENHRY, SYGVKD. The CDR3, as DNA: TGTGCCATCAGTGAGGGACTAGCGGGGGGGTACAATGAGCAGTTCTTC. Amino acids: CAISEGLAGGYNEQFF.

The DNA for the CDR3 is TGTGCCAGCAGCATGCACCTCGGACAGGGGGCTAATGAGCAGTTCTTC. Encoded protein: CASSMHLGQGANEQFF. This chain joins TRBV27 and TRBJ2-1, with TRBD1 matching 11 bases. The trim removed 6 bases at V and 7 bases at J, leaving 11 bases unmatched. This CDR3 comprises 16 residues. The V gene's germline CDR1 is MNHEY and CDR2 SMNVEV (reference sequence).

V and J are TRBV30 and TRBJ2-5, with 8 nucleotides matching TRBD1. The trim removed 4 bases at V and 3 bases at J, leaving 4 bases unmatched. This CDR3 is 13 amino acids long. Germline CDR1 is GTSNPN and CDR2 is SVGIG (reference sequence). In DNA, the CDR3 is TGTGCCTGGACAAGGGACAGGAAAGAGACCCAGTACTTC. Translating gives CAWTRDRKETQYF.

This chain links TRBV5-8 with TRBJ1-2; D might be TRBD1 (5 bases). V was pared by 6 bases and J by 5 bases, with 14 bases between. The CDR3 is made up of 13 amino acids. Germline CDR1 SGHTS, CDR2 YDEGEE. In DNA, the CDR3 is TGTGCCAGCATCCAGACAGCTTTTTATGGCTACACCTTC. It specifies CASIQTAFYGYTF. Based on the CDR3 plus reference TRBV5-8 and TRBJ1-2, the full variable domain is EAGVTQSPTHLIKTRGQQATLRCSPISGHTSVYWYQQALGLGLQFLLWYDEGEERNRGNFPPRFSGRQFPNYSSELNVNALELEDSALYLCASIQTAFYGYTFGSGTRLTVV.

This chain joins TRBV24-1 and TRBJ2-7, with 7 bases aligning to TRBD1. After removal of 3 bases from V and 7 bases from J, the junction contained 23 bases not matched to a gene. This CDR3 is built from 19 residues. CDR1 is KGHDR and CDR2 is SFDVKD in the germline V gene. The CDR3 reads CATSDPKTGLVSLPREQYF. The DNA for the CDR3 is TGTGCCACCAGTGATCCAAAGACAGGGCTGGTTTCCCTCCCGAGGGAGCAGTACTTC.